The sequence of this T cell receptor beta chain was determined in a study of beta chain features in type 1 diabetes. A note on this clone: The antigen is unknown.

Points from the study as a whole: The analysis here could not establish whether HLA type shapes TCRB rearrangement. Moderate yet significant TCRB CDR3 shortening was seen in Type 1 diabetes patients in all four CD4+ subsets. For cells with high TCR expression, cDNA sequencing could yield over-representation.

The CDR3 spans 13 residues. Germline V gives CDR1 MNHEY, CDR2 SVGAGI. Trimming cost V 5 bases and J 4 bases, with 11 bases left between them. Expressed TCRB transcripts were sequenced because the entire RNA isolate underwent reverse transcription. Profiling relied on immunoSEQ multiplex PCR, and the TCRdb table lists in-frame clones only, not all of them. The data hold 400,000 or so clones, with 8.5% to 10% observed a single time. This TCR was sampled from a man aged 25-45 years with type 1 diabetes. The V and J genes are TRBV6-5 and TRBJ1-2, with D maybe TRBD1 (5 bases). The sequencing input was central memory CD4+ T cells from blood. The CDR3, as DNA: TGTGCCAGCAGTCCTCGGGACCGCTATGGCTACACCTTC. Translating gives CASSPRDRYGYTF.